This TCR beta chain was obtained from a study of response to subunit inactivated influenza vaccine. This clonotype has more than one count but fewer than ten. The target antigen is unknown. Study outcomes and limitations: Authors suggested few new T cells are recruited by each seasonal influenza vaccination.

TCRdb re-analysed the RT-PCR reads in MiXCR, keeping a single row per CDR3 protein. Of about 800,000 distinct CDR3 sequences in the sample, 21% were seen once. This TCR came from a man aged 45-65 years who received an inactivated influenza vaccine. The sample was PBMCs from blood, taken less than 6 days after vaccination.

The CDR3 DNA is TGTGCCAGCAGCTTAGAGGCCTGGTGGGTTTCTAATGAAAAACTGTTTTTT. Translated: CASSLEAWWVSNEKLFF. The rearrangement links TRBV11-2 to TRBJ1-4; no clear D gene. This CDR3 spans 17 amino acids. The V end was cut by 0 bases, the J end by 3 bases, with 14 bases between. Germline V CDR1 and CDR2: SGHAT, FQNNGV.